This TCR beta chain appears in the sequencing data of a study of early T cells in non-severe SARS-CoV-2 infection. Study information: The input, bulk RNA from unsorted whole blood, was sequenced, and chains were unpaired.

The germline V gene has CDR1 SNHLY and CDR2 FYNNEI. V dropped 6 bases and J dropped 3 bases, with 12 bases sitting between them. This CDR3 spans 13 amino acids. About this clonotype itself: Its specificity is not known.

Individual cDNA molecules received unique molecular identifiers. TCRdb reprocessed the 5' RACE reads via MiXCR and lists one record per CDR3 protein. This table has some 38,000 distinct CDR3 sequences, roughly 6% appearing once. Study-level findings and limits: Comparison of clonotypes with VDJdb favored anti-spike CD8 responses while missing private and CD4 specificities.

The sequence came from an adult who was a healthcare worker with PCR-confirmed SARS-CoV-2 infection or an uninfected control (not recorded which). V and J are TRBV2 and TRBJ2-7; perhaps TRBD2 as D (6 bases). Sequencing was performed on whole blood, taken at baseline. The CDR3 coding sequence is TGTGCCAGCAGAGGGCGGGGAAGCTACGAGCAGTACTTC. Translating it yields CASRGRGSYEQYF.